A selection of T cell receptor beta chains follows, all from one sample in a study of blood T cell repertoires in COVID-19. Using immunoSEQ multiplex PCR, the repertoire was profiled, and TCRdb retains in-frame clones only, with some absent. The profile shows over 150,000 clones, 75% to 90% of them singletons. Material: peripheral blood. Receptors originate from a woman in her sixties or seventies with acute or convalescent COVID-19. CDR3s include the opening cysteine and the closing phenylalanine or tryptophan. Each record gives: V gene, clone size, J gene, D gene, CDR3 protein, CDR3 DNA. The D gene is left open where the match is weak. Clone size, where shown, is once, few, many, or a class for clones that have expanded.

>TRBV3-1/TRBV3-2|-|TRBJ1-4|-
CASSQESFATATNEKLFF
TGTGCCAGCAGCCAAGAAAGCTTTGCAACCGCAACTAATGAAAAACTGTTTTTT
>TRBV9|few|TRBJ2-2|-
CASSGGGGPNTGELFF
TGTGCCAGCAGCGGGGGCGGCGGTCCTAACACCGGGGAGCTGTTTTTT
>TRBV6-2/TRBV6-3|-|TRBJ1-1|-
CASSYSSLLAFF
TGTGCCAGCAGTTACTCGTCCTTACTAGCTTTCTTT
>TRBV4-2|-|TRBJ2-1|-
CASRSEGDEQFF
TGTGCCAGCAGGTCCGAGGGGGATGAGCAGTTCTTC
>TRBV20-1|-|TRBJ1-1|TRBD1
CSASSGGGTEAFF
TGCAGTGCTAGTTCAGGGGGAGGCACTGAAGCTTTCTTT
>TRBV18|-|TRBJ1-4|-
CASSPPGSLATNEKLFF
TGTGCCAGCTCACCACCCGGTTCCCTGGCAACTAATGAAAAACTGTTTTTT
>TRBV29-1|once|TRBJ2-1|-
CSVSSRSYNEQFF
TGCAGCGTCTCATCTAGATCCTACAATGAGCAGTTCTTC
>TRBV6-5|-|TRBJ1-2|-
CASSYSAPGYGYTF
TGTGCCAGCAGTTACTCGGCTCCGGGCTATGGCTACACCTTC
>TRBV18|-|TRBJ2-2|-
CASSPPNGLTLLNTGELFF
TGTGCCAGCTCACCACCAAATGGACTAACCCTCTTAAACACCGGGGAGCTGTTTTTT
>TRBV7-6|-|TRBJ1-6|-
CASSLVEGGSSYNSPLHF
TGTGCCAGCAGCTTAGTAGAGGGAGGGAGCTCCTATAATTCACCCCTCCACTTT
>TRBV9|-|TRBJ1-1|TRBD1
CASSVRQGGTEAFF
TGTGCCAGCAGCGTTCGACAGGGGGGGACTGAAGCTTTCTTT
>TRBV5-6|-|TRBJ2-5|TRBD2
CASSSLASGGETQYF
TGTGCCAGCAGTTCACTAGCGTCGGGTGGGGAGACCCAGTACTTC
>TRBV6-6|-|TRBJ1-2|-
CASSYSTSGALNGYTF
TGTGCCAGCAGTTACTCGACTTCAGGGGCGTTAAATGGCTACACCTTC
>TRBV5-1|-|TRBJ2-7|TRBD1
CASSLGGQGAEQYF
TGCGCCAGCAGCTTGGGAGGACAGGGGGCCGAGCAGTACTTC
>TRBV5-8|-|TRBJ1-1|TRBD1
CASSFGQGVSTEAFF
TGTGCCAGCAGCTTTGGACAGGGGGTAAGCACTGAAGCTTTCTTT
>TRBV28|-|TRBJ2-5|TRBD1
CASSLDREGETQYF
TGTGCCAGCAGTTTAGACAGGGAAGGAGAGACCCAGTACTTC
>TRBV11-2|-|TRBJ1-2|-
CASSLQGESDLFYGYTF
TGTGCCAGCAGCTTACAGGGCGAATCCGACCTATTCTATGGCTACACCTTC
>TRBV6-5|-|TRBJ2-5|-
CASSFQSRRTETQYF
TGTGCCAGCAGTTTCCAGTCCCGGAGAACGGAGACCCAGTACTTC
>TRBV9|-|TRBJ2-7|TRBD1
CASSADRGREYEQYF
TGTGCCAGCAGCGCCGACAGGGGGCGCGAGTACGAGCAGTACTTC
>TRBV10-2|-|TRBJ2-2|TRBD2
CASSDPAGGPSGELFF
TGCGCCAGCAGTGACCCAGCGGGGGGGCCGAGCGGGGAGCTGTTTTTT
>TRBV5-6|once|TRBJ2-5|-
CASSLELSGATQYF
TGTGCCAGCAGCTTGGAACTGTCAGGGGCGACCCAGTACTTC
>TRBV28|-|TRBJ2-7|-
CASSLGQGYEQYF
TGTGCCAGCAGTTTAGGGCAGGGATACGAGCAGTACTTC
>TRBV7-2|-|TRBJ2-7|-
CASSLVGAGYEQYF
TGTGCCAGCAGCTTAGTGGGGGCAGGGTACGAGCAGTACTTC
>TRBV5-1|-|TRBJ1-2|-
CASSFAGGGLYGYTF
TGCGCCAGCAGCTTTGCTGGAGGCGGACTCTATGGCTACACCTTC
>TRBV7-8|-|TRBJ1-1|-
CASSLGAMGVMTEAFF
TGTGCCAGCAGCTTGGGGGCTATGGGGGTGATGACTGAAGCTTTCTTT
>TRBV7-2|few|TRBJ2-3|-
CASSLYGGASTDTQYF
TGTGCCAGCAGCTTATACGGGGGAGCTAGCACAGATACGCAGTATTTT
>TRBV27|-|TRBJ2-2|TRBD2
CASSFFVSGGAITGELFF
TGTGCCAGCAGTTTCTTCGTTAGCGGGGGGGCGATAACCGGGGAGCTGTTTTTT